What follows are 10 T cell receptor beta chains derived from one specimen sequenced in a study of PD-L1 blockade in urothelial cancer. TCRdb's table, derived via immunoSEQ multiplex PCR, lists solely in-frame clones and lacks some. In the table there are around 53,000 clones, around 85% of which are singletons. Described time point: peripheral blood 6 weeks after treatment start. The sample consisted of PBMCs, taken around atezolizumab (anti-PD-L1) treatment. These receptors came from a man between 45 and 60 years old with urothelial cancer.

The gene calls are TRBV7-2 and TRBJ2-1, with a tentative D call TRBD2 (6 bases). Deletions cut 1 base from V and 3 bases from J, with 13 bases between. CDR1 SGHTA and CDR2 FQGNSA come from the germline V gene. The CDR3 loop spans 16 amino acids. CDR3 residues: CASSLGTSSYYNEQFF. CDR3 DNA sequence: TGTGCCAGCAGCTTAGGCACTAGCAGCTACTACAATGAGCAGTTCTTC.

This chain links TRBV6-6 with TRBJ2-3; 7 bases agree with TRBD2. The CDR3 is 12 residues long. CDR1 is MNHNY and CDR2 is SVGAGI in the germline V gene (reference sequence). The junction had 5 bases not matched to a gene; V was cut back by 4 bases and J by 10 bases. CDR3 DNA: TGTGCCAGCAGTTCTGGACTAGTAGCGCAGTATTTT. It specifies CASSSGLVAQYF.

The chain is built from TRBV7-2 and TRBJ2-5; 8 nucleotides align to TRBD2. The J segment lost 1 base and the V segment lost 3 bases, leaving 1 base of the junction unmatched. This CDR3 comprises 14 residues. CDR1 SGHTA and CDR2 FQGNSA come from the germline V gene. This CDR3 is CASSFTSGQETQYF. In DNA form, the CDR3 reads TGTGCCAGCAGCTTCACTAGCGGCCAAGAGACCCAGTACTTC.

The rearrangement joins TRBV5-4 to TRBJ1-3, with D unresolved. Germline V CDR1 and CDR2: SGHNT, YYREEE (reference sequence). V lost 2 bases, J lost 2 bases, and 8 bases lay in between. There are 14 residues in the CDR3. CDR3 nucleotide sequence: TGTGCCAGCAGCTTCGTCGGGGCTGGAAACACCATATATTTT. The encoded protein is CASSFVGAGNTIYF. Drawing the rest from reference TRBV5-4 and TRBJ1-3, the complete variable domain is ETGVTQSPTHLIKTRGQQVTLRCSSQSGHNTVSWYQQALGQGPQFIFQYYREEENGRGNFPPRFSGLQFPNYSSELNVNALELDDSALYLCASSFVGAGNTIYFGEGSWLTVV.

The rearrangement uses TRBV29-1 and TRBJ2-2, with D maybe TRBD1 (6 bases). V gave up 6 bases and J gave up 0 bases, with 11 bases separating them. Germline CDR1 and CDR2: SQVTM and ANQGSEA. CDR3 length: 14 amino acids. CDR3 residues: CSVKGESNTGELFF. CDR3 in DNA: TGCAGCGTCAAGGGGGAGTCGAACACCGGGGAGCTGTTTTTT.

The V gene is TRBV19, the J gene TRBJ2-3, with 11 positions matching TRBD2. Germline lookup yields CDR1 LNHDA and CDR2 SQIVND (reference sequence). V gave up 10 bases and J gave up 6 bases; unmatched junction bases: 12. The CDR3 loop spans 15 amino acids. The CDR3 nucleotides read TGTGCCACCGCTTCCCTTAGCGGGGGGGCGGATACGCAGTATTTT. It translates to CATASLSGGADTQYF.

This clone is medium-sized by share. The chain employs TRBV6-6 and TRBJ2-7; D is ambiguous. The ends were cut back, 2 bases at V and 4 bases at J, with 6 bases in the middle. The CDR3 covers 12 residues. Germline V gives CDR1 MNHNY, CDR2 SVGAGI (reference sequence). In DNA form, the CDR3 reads TGTGCCAGCAGTTACACACTATACGAGCAGTACTTC. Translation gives CASSYTLYEQYF.

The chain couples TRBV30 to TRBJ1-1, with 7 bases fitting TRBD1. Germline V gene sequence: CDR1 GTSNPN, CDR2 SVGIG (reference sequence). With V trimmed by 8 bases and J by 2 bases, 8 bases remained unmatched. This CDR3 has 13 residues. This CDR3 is CAGRGLVNTEAFF. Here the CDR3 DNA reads TGTGCCGGCAGGGGGTTGGTCAACACTGAAGCTTTCTTT.

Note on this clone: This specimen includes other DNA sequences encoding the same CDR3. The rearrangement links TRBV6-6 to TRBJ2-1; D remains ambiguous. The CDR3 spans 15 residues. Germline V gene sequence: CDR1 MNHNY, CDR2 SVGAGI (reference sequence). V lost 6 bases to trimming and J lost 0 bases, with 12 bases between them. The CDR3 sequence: CASSPGLGSYNEQFF. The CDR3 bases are TGTGCCAGCAGCCCAGGCCTTGGCTCCTACAATGAGCAGTTCTTC.

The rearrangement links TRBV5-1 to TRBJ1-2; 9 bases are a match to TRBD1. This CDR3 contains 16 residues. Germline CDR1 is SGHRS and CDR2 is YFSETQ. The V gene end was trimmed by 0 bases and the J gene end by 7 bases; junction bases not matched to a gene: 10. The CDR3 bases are TGCGCCAGCAGCTTGGGAGGGGCGACAGGGGGTACTGGCTACACCTTC. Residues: CASSLGGATGGTGYTF.